Sequencing of this TCR beta chain was carried out in a study of cytomegalovirus exposure and HLA in healthy donors. V was shortened by 1 base and J by 2 bases, with 14 bases between the two germline ends. There are 16 residues in the CDR3. Germline CDR1 and CDR2: SGHDT and YYEEEE. The PCR was carried out with 60 Vbeta primers and 13 Jbeta primers. Measured with immunoSEQ multiplex PCR; TCRdb has only the in-frame clones, and not every one. Here the sample spans tens of thousands of clones, 79% being singletons. This TCR was recovered from a man aged 25 to 40 in good health and CMV-seronegative. The chain recombines TRBV5-6 with TRBJ2-3; maybe TRBD2 (6 bases). Input material: PBMCs. CDR3 sequence reads: CASSLNPGGLTDTQYF. The CDR3 DNA follows: TGTGCCAGCAGCTTGAATCCCGGGGGTCTCACAGATACGCAGTATTTT.